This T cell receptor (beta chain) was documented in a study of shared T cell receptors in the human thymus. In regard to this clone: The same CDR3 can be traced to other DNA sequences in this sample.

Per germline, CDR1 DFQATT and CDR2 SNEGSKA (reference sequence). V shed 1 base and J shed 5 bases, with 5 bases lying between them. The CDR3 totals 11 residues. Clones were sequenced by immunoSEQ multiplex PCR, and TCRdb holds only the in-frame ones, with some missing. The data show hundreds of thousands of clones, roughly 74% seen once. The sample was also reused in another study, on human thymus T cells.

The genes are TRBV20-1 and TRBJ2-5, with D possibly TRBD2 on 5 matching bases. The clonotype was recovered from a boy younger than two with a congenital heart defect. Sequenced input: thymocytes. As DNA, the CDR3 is TGCAGTGCTAGAGGAGGGGAGACCCAGTACTTC. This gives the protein CSARGGETQYF.